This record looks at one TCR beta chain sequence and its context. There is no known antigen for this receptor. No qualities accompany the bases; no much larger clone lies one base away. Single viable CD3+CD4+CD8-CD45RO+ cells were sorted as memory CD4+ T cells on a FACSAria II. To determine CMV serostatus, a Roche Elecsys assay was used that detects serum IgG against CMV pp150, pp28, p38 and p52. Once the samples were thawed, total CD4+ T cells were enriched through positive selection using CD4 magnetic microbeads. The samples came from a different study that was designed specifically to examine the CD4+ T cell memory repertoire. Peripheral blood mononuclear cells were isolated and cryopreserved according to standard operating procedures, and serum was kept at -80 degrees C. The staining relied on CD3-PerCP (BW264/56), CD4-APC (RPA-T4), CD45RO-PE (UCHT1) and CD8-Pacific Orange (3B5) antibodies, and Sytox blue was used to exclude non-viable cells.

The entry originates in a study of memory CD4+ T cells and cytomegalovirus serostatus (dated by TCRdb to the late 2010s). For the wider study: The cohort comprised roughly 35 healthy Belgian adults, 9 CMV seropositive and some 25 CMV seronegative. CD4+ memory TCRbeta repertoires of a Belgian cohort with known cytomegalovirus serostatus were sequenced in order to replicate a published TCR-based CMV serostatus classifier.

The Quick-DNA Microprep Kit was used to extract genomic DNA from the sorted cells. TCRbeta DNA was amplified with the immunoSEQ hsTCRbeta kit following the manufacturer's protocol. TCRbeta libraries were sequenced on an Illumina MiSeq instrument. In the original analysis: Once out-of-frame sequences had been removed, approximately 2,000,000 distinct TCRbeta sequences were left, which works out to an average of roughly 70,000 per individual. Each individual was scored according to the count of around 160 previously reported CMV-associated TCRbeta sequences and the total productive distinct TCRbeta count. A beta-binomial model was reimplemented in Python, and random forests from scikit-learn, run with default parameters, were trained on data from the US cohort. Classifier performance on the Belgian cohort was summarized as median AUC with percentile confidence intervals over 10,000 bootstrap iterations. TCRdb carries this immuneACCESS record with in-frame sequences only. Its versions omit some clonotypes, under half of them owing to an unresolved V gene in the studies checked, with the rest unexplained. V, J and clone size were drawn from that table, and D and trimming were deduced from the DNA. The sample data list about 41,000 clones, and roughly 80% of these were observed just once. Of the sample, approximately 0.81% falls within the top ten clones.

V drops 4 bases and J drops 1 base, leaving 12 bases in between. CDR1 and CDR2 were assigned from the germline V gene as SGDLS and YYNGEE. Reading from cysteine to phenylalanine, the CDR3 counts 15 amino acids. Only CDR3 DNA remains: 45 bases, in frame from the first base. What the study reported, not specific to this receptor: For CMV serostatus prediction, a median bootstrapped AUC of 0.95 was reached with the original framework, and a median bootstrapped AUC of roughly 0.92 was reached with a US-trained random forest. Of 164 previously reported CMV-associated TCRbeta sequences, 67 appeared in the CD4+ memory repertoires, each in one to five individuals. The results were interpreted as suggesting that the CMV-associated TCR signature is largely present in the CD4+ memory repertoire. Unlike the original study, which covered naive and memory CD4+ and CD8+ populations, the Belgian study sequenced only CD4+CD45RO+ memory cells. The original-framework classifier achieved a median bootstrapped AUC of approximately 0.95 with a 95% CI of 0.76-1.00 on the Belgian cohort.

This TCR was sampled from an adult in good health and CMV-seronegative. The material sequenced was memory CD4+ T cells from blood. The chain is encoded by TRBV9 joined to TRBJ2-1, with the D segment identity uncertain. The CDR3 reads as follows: CASSLKEKSYNEQFF. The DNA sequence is TGTGCCAGCAGCCTAAAAGAGAAGTCCTACAATGAGCAGTTCTTC.